These 10 T cell receptor beta chains share one sample of origin, sequenced in a study of identical twins. Each CDR3 protein is one row after TCRdb ran MiXCR on the 5' RACE reads. The sample holds around 490,000 distinct CDR3 sequences, approximately 16% seen once. This sample also belongs to another study, concerning yellow fever vaccine responses in identical twins.

What was sequenced was CD4+ T cells sorted from blood. These receptors originate from a woman between 18 and 30 years old in good health.

The chain recombines TRBV10-3 with TRBJ2-5; 8 bases agree with TRBD2. V lost 5 bases to trimming and J lost 4 bases; unmatched junction nucleotides: 6. The CDR3 runs to 14 residues. Germline values: CDR1 ENHRY, CDR2 SYGVKD. CDR3 loop: CAISLSGKGETQYF. CDR3 bases: TGTGCCATCAGTCTTAGCGGGAAGGGAGAGACCCAGTACTTC.

The rearrangement joins TRBV3-1 to TRBJ2-5, with D uncertain. The V end lost 4 bases, the J end lost 1 base, and 7 bases lay between the germline ends. CDR1 is LGHDT, CDR2 YNNKEL, per germline (reference sequence). The CDR3 runs to 13 residues. In DNA, the CDR3 is TGTGCCAGCAGCCGGGATCCCCAAGAGACCCAGTACTTC. Its translation is CASSRDPQETQYF.

This chain connects TRBV9 to TRBJ2-1; tentatively, D is TRBD1 (6 bases). Germline V CDR1 and CDR2: SGDLS, YYNGEE. Trimming cost V 0 bases and J 7 bases, with 17 bases left between them. This CDR3 has 16 residues. CDR3 protein: CASSVVGTPGWNEQFF. The CDR3, as DNA: TGTGCCAGCAGCGTAGTTGGGACACCCGGTTGGAATGAGCAGTTCTTC.

In this sample, this clonotype turned up once. CDR3 bases: TGTGCCAGCGGGGCCCCTTGGTGGAATGAGCAGTTCTTC. This sequence encodes CASGAPWWNEQFF. The V and J genes are TRBV6-2 or TRBV6-3 and TRBJ2-1; a weak D match, TRBD1 (5 bases). This CDR3 comprises 13 residues. The ends were cut back, 8 bases at V and 7 bases at J, with 15 bases in the middle. Germline CDR1 MNHEY, CDR2 SVGEGT.

In this sample, this clonotype turned up many times. J is TRBJ2-7 and V is TRBV20-1; 7 nucleotides agree with TRBD2. V lost 3 bases to trimming and J lost 2 bases; unmatched junction nucleotides: 10. CDR1 is DFQATT and CDR2 is SNEGSKA in the germline V gene (reference sequence). The CDR3 extends over 15 amino acids. The CDR3 DNA is TGCAGTGCTAGCGGTCGAGGGACTAACACCTACGAGCAGTACTTC. This sequence encodes CSASGRGTNTYEQYF.

The rearrangement links TRBV15 to TRBJ2-2; 10 positions agree with TRBD1. V shed 2 bases and J 4 bases; nucleotides not matched to a gene: 4. CDR1 and CDR2 (germline): LNHNV, YYDKDF (reference sequence). CDR3 length: 16 amino acids. The CDR3 loop is CATSRSGTGVTGELFF. The CDR3 nucleotides are TGTGCCACCAGCAGATCCGGGACAGGGGTCACCGGGGAGCTGTTTTTT.

The gene calls are TRBV5-5 and TRBJ2-7; 7 bases align to TRBD1. Germline-derived CDR1 and CDR2 are SGHKS and YYEKEE (reference sequence). This CDR3 spans 15 amino acids. V shed 4 bases, J shed 3 bases, and the junction held 10 bases outside the gene matches. CDR3 in amino acids: CASSATGTAIYEQYV. CDR3 coding DNA: TGTGCCAGCAGCGCGACCGGGACAGCCATCTACGAGCAGTACGTC.

This chain joins TRBV6-5 and TRBJ1-5; D is perhaps TRBD1 (6 bases). Trimming removed 0 bases from V and 2 bases from J, with 11 bases in between. This CDR3 has 16 amino acids. Germline V gene data show CDR1 as MNHEY and CDR2 as SVGAGI. The CDR3 loop reads CASSYSVAGGNQPQHF. The CDR3 DNA reads as TGTGCCAGCAGTTACTCGGTAGCAGGGGGCAATCAGCCCCAGCATTTT.

This rearrangement joins TRBV11-3 to TRBJ2-7; TRBD1 matches at 9 bases. There are 13 residues in the CDR3. Germline-derived CDR1 and CDR2 are SGHNT and YENEEA. V lost 6 bases and J lost 6; bases outside the gene matches: 6. The CDR3 loop is CASRGTGPSEQYF. CDR3 nucleotides: TGTGCCAGCAGGGGGACAGGGCCCTCCGAGCAGTACTTC.

At least ten counts were recorded for this clonotype. V is TRBV12-3 or TRBV12-4 and J is TRBJ2-2; D unresolved. The CDR3 runs 12 residues. Trimming stripped 7 bases from V and 7 bases from J, with 10 bases between. The CDR3 sequence: CASTPGFGELFF. The DNA of the CDR3 is TGTGCCAGCACCCCCGGCTTCGGGGAGCTGTTTTTT.